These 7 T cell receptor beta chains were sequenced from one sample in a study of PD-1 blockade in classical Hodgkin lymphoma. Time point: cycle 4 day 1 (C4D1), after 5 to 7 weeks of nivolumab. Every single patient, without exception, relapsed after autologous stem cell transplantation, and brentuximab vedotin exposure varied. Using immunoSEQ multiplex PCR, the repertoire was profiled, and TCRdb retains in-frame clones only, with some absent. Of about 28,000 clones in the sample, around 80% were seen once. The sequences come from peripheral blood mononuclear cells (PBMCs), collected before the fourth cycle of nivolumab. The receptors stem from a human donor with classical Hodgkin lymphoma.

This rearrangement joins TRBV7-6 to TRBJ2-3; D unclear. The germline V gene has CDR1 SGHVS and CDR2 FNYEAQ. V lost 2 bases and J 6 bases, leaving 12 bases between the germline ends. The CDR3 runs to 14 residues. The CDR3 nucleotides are TGTGCCAGCAGCTTAAAACGGCACATCGATACGCAGTATTTT. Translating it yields CASSLKRHIDTQYF.

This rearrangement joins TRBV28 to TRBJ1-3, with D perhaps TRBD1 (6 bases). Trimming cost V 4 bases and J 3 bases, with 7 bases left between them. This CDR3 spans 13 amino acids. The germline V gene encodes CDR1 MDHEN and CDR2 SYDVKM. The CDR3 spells CASSYRVGNTIYF. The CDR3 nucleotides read TGTGCCAGCAGTTACAGGGTTGGAAACACCATATATTTT. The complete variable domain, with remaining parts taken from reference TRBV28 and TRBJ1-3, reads DVKVTQSSRYLVKRTGEKVFLECVQDMDHENMFWYRQDPGLGLRLIYFSYDVKMKEKGDIPEGYSVSREKKERFSLILESASTNQTSMYLCASSYRVGNTIYFGEGSWLTVV.

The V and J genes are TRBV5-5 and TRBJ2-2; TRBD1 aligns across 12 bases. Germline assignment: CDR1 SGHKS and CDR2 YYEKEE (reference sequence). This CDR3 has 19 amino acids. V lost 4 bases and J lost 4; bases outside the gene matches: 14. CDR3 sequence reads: CASSAHPGTGGAPTGELFF. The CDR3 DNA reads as TGTGCCAGCAGCGCCCATCCCGGGACAGGGGGCGCCCCCACCGGGGAGCTGTTTTTT.

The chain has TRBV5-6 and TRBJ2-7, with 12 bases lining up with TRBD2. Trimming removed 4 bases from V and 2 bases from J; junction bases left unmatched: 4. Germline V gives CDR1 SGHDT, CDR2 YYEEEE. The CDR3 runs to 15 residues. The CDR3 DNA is TGTGCCAGCAGCATCGGACTAGCGGGACCCTACGAGCAGTACTTC. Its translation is CASSIGLAGPYEQYF.

DNA of the CDR3: TGTGCCAGCAGCGCTCTAGCGGGAGTTGCTAGGACCGGGGAGCTGTTTTTT. Amino acids: CASSALAGVARTGELFF. The chain recombines TRBV9 with TRBJ2-2; 10 bases match TRBD2. The CDR3 consists of 17 residues. V shed 3 bases, J shed 5 bases, and the junction held 10 bases outside the gene matches. The V gene's germline CDR1 is SGDLS and CDR2 YYNGEE.

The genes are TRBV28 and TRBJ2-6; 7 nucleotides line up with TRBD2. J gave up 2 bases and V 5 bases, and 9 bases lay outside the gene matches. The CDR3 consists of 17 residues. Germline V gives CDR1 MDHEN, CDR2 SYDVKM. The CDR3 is CASSDPMGLPGANVLTF. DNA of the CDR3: TGTGCCAGCAGTGACCCGATGGGACTACCTGGGGCCAACGTCCTGACTTTC.

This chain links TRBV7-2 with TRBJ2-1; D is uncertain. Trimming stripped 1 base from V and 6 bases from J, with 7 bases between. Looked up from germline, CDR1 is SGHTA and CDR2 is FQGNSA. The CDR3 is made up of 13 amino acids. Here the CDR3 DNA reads TGTGCCAGCAGCTTAGGAAGGATCAATGAGCAGTTCTTC. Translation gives CASSLGRINEQFF.